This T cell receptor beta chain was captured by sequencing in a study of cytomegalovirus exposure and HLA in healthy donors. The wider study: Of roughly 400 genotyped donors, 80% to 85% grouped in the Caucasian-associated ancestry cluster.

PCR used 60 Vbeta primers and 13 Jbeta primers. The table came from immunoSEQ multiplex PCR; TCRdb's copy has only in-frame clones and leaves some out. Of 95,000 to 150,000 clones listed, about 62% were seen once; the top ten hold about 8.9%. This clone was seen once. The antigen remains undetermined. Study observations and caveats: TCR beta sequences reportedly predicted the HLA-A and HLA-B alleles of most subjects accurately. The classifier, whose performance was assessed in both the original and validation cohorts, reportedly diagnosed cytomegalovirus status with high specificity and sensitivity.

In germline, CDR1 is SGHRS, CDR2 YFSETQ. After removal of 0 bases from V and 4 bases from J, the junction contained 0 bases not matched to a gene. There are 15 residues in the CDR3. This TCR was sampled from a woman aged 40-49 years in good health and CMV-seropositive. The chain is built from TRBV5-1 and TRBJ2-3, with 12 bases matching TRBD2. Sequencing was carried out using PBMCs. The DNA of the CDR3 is TGCGCCAGCAGCTTGGGACTAGCGGGAGCAGATACGCAGTATTTT. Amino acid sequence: CASSLGLAGADTQYF. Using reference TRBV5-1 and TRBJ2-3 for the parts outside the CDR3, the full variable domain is KAGVTQTPRYLIKTRGQQVTLSCSPISGHRSVSWYQQTPGQGLQFLFEYFSETQRNKGNFPGRFSGRQFSNSRSEMNVSTLELGDSALYLCASSLGLAGADTQYFGPGTRLTVL.